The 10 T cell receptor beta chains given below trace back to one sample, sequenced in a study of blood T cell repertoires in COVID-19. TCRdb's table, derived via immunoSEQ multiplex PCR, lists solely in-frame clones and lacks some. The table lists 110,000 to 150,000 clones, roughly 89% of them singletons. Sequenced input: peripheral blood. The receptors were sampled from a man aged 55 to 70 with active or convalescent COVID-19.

CDR3 loop: CASSPPGQVRNEQFF. The CDR3 DNA sequence: TGTGCCAGCAGCCCACCGGGACAGGTGAGAAATGAGCAGTTCTTC. The chain employs TRBV7-8 and TRBJ2-1; 8 bases are shared with TRBD1. V lost 5 bases, J lost 7 bases, and 10 bases stayed unmatched. Germline V gene sequence: CDR1 SGHVS, CDR2 FQNEAQ. The CDR3 is made up of 15 amino acids. The full variable domain, rest sourced from reference TRBV7-8 and TRBJ2-1, is GAGVSQSPRYKVAKRGQDVALRCDPISGHVSLFWYQQALGQGPEFLTYFQNEAQLDKSGLPSDRFFAERPEGSVSTLKIQRTQQEDSAVYLCASSPPGQVRNEQFFGPGTRLTVL.

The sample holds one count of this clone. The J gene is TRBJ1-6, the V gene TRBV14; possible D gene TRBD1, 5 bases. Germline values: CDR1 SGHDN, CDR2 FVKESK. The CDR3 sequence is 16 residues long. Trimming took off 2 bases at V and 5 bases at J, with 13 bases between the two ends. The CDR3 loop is CASSQTTGRDNSPLHF. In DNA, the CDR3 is TGTGCCAGCAGCCAAACCACGGGCAGGGATAATTCACCCCTCCACTTT. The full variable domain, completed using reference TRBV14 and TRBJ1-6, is EAGVTQFPSHSVIEKGQTVTLRCDPISGHDNLYWYRRVMGKEIKFLLHFVKESKQDESGMPNNRFLAERTGGTYSTLKVQPAELEDSGVYFCASSQTTGRDNSPLHFGNGTRLTVT.

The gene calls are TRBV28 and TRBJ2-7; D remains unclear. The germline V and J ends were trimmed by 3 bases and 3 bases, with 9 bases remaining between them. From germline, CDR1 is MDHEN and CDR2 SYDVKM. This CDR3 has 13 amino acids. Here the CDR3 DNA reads TGTGCCAGCAGTTTTCGCAGGCGCTACGAGCAGTACTTC. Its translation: CASSFRRRYEQYF.

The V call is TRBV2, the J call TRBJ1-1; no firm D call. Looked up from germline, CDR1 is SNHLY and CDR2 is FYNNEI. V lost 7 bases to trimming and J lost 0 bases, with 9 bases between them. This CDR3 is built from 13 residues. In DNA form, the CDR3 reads TGTGCCAGCAAAGTCAGTATGAACACTGAAGCTTTCTTT. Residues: CASKVSMNTEAFF. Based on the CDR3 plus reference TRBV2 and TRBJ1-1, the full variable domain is EPEVTQTPSHQVTQMGQEVILRCVPISNHLYFYWYRQILGQKVEFLVSFYNNEISEKSEIFDDQFSVERPDGSNFTLKIRSTKLEDSAMYFCASKVSMNTEAFFGQGTRLTVV.

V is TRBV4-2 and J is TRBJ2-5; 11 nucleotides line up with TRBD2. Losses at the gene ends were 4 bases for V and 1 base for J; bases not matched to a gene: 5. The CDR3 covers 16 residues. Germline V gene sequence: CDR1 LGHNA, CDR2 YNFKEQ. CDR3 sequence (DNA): TGTGCCAGCAGCCCGTTTAGCGGGGGGGCCCAAGAGACCCAGTACTTC. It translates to CASSPFSGGAQETQYF.

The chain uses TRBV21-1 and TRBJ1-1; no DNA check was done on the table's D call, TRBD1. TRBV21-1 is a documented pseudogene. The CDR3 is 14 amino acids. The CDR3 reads CASYKEQMNTEAFF. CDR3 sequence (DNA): TGTGCCAGCTACAAGGAACAGATGAACACTGAAGCTTTCTTT.

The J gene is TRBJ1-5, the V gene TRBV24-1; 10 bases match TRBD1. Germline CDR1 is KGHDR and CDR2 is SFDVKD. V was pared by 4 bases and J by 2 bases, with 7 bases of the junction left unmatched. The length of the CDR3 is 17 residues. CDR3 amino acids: CATSDRDRGVGNQPQHF. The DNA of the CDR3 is TGTGCCACCAGTGACCGGGACAGGGGAGTGGGCAATCAGCCCCAGCATTTT.

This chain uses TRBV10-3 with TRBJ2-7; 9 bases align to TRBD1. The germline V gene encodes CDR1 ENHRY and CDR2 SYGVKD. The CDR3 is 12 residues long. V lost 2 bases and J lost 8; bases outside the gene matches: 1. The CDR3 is CAISETGGKQYF. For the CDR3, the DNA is TGTGCCATCAGTGAGACAGGGGGCAAGCAGTACTTC.

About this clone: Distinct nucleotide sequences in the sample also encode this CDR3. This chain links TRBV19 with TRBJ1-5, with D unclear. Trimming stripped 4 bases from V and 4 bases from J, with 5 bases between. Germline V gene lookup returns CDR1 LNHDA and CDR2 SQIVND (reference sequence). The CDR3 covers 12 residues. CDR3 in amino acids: CASSTGNQPQHF. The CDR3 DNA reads TGTGCCAGTAGTACCGGTAATCAGCCCCAGCATTTT.

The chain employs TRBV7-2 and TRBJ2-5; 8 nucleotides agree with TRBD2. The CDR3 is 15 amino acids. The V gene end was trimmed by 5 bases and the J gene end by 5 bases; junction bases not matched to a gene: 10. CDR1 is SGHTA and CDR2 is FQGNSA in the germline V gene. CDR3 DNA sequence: TGTGCCAGCAGCCCCCAGCGGGGGTCAAGGGAGACCCAGTACTTC. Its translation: CASSPQRGSRETQYF.